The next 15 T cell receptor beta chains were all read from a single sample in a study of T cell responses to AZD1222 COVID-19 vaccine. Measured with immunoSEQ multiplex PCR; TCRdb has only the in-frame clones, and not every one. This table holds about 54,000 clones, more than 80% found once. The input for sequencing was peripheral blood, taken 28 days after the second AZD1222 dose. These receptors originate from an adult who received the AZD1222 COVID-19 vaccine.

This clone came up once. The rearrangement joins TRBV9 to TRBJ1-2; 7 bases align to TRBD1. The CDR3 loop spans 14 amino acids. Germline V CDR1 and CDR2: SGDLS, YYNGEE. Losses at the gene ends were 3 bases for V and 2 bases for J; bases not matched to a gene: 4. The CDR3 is CASSGGGENYGYTF. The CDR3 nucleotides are TGTGCCAGCAGCGGAGGGGGCGAAAACTATGGCTACACCTTC.

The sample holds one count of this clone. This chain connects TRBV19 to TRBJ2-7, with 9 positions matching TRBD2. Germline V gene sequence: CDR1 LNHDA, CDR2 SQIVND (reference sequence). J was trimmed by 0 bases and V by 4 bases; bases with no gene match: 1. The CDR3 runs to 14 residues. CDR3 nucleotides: TGTGCCAGTAGTAAGCGGGAGGCCTCCTACGAGCAGTACTTC. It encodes CASSKREASYEQYF.

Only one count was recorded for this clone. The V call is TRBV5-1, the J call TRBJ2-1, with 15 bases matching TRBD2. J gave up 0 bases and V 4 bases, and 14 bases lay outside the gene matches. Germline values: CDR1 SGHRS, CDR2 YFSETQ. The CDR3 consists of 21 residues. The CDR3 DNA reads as TGCGCCAGCAGCATGCCGGATGGACTAGCGGGAGGGAGGTTCTCCTACAATGAGCAGTTCTTC. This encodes CASSMPDGLAGGRFSYNEQFF.

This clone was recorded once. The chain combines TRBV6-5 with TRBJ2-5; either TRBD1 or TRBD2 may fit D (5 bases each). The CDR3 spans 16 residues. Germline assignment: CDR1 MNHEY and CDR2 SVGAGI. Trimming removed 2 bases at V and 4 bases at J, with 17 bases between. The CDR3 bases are TGTGCCAGCAGTTACCGGGGCTTACTCGTTGGAGAGACCCAGTACTTC. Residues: CASSYRGLLVGETQYF.

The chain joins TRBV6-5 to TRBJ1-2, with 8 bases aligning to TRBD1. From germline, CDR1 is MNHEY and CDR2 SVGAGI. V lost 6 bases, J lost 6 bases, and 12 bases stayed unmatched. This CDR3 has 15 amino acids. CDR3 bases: TGTGCCAGCAGACCTCGGACAGGGACCATCGATGGCTACACCTTC. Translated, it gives CASRPRTGTIDGYTF.

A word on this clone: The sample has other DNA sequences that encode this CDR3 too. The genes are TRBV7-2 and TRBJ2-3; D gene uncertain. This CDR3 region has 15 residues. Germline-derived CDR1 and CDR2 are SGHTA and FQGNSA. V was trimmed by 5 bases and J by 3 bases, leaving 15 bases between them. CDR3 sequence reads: CASSPDSLGTDTQYF. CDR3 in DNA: TGTGCCAGCAGCCCAGATAGCTTAGGGACAGATACGCAGTATTTT.

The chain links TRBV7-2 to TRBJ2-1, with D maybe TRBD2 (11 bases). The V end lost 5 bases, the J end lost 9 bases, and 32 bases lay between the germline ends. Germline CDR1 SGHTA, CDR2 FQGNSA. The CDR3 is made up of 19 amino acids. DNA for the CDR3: TGTGCCAGCAGCCCCCGGGACAGGGGTCTAGCGGGAGGAATTGGTGAGCAGTTCTTC. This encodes CASSPRDRGLAGGIGEQFF.

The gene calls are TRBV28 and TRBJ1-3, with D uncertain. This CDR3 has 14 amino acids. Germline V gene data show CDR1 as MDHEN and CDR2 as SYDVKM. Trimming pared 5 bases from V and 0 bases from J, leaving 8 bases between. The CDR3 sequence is CASSPGVSGNTIYF. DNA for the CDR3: TGTGCCAGCAGTCCCGGGGTCTCTGGAAACACCATATATTTT.

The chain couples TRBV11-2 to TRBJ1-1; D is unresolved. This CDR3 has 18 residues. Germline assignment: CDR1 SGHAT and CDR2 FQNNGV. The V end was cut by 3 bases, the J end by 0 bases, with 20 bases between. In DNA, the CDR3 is TGTGCCAGCAGCTTTCCTCTCATGGGGAGATTAATGAACACTGAAGCTTTCTTT. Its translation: CASSFPLMGRLMNTEAFF. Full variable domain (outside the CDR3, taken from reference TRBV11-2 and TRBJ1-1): EAGVAQSPRYKIIEKRQSVAFWCNPISGHATLYWYQQILGQGPKLLIQFQNNGVVDDSQLPKDRFSAERLKGVDSTLKIQPAKLEDSAVYLCASSFPLMGRLMNTEAFFGQGTRLTVV.

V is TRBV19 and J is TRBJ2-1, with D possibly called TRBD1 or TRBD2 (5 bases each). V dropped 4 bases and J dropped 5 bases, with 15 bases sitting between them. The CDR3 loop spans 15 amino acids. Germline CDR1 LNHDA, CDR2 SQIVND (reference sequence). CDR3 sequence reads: CASSTGQGNHNEQFF. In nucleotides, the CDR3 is TGTGCCAGTAGTACGGGGCAGGGCAATCACAATGAGCAGTTCTTC.

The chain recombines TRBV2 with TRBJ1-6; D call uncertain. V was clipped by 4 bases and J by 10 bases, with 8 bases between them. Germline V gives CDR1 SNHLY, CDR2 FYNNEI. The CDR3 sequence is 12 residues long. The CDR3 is CASSGPESPLHF. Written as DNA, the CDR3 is TGTGCCAGCAGTGGACCGGAGTCACCCCTCCACTTT.

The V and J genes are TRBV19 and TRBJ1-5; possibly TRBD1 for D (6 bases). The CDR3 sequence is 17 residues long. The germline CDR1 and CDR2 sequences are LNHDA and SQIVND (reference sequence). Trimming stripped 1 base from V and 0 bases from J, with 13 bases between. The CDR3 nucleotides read TGTGCCAGTAGTATAGGACGACAGGAGTATAGCAATCAGCCCCAGCATTTT. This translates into CASSIGRQEYSNQPQHF.

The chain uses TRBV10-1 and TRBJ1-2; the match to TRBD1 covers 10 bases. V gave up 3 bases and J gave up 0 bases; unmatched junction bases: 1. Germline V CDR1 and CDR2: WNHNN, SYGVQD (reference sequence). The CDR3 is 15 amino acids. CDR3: CASSDGQGANYGYTF. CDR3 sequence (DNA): TGCGCCAGCAGTGACGGACAGGGGGCTAACTATGGCTACACCTTC.

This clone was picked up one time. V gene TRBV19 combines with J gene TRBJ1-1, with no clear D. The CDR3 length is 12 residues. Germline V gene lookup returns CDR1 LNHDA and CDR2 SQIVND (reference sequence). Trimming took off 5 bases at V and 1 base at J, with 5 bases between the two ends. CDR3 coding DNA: TGTGCCAGTAGTGCTCCGAACACTGAAGCTTTCTTT. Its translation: CASSAPNTEAFF.

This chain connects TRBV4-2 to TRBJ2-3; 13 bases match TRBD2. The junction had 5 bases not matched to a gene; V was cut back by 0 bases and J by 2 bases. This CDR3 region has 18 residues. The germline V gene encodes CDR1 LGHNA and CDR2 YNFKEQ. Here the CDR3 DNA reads TGTGCCAGCAGCCAAGAGTGGACTAGCGGGAGCCCCACAGATACGCAGTATTTT. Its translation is CASSQEWTSGSPTDTQYF.